What follows is one TCR beta chain and its context. Its binding antigen is unknown. No qualities accompany the bases; no much larger clone lies one base away. Genomic DNA was isolated from the sorted cells so that the TCRbeta CDR3 region could be sequenced. The immunoSEQ Assay was used for sequencing of TCRbeta CDR3 regions. TCRdb holds this immuneACCESS table with in-frame rearrangements only. Some clones are missing; in checked studies, unresolved V genes explain under half, and the rest has no known cause. The sample profile shows tens of thousands of clones; approximately 83% of them were found once. The top ten constitute about 0.8% of the sample. The trial excluded patients who had a history of autoimmune disease or were on systemic immunosuppression. Peripheral blood for TCR sequencing was collected from all dose cohorts at baseline, on cycle 4 day 1, and on cycle 7 day 1. The samples were taken from a phase I, first-in-human, multicenter, open-label dose-escalation trial of ivuxolimab. Adults with locally advanced or metastatic melanoma, renal cell carcinoma, hepatocellular carcinoma or head and neck squamous cell carcinoma were enrolled in the trial. Before TCR sequencing, CD4+ T cells and CD8+ T cells were sorted from peripheral blood as separate populations.

V has 0 bases trimmed and J has 1 base trimmed; junction bases matching no gene number 3. The germline V gene gives CDR1 as SGHDT and CDR2 as YYEEEE. The CDR3 contains 15 residues, cysteine and phenylalanine counted. The retained sequence is limited to the CDR3, 45 bases, with the frame set at the first base. This sample was taken from a study of OX40 agonist ivuxolimab in advanced cancers. Looking at the study overall: Ivuxolimab, which targeted the costimulatory receptor OX40 (CD134), was an agonistic, fully human IgG2 monoclonal antibody. In the dose-escalation cohort, about four fifths of patients were male, and the mean age was 60 years with a range of about 20 to 79. Of the roughly 52 dose-escalation patients, hepatocellular carcinoma was present in 19, melanoma in approximately 15, renal cell carcinoma in 9 and head and neck cancer in 9. Prior anti-PD-1, anti-PD-L1 or anti-CTLA-4 therapy was permitted, and checkpoint inhibitors had been received by less than 45% of dose-escalation patients. The paper covers the monotherapy dose-escalation part of the phase I ivuxolimab trial, which included N of about 50 patients. Peripheral TCRbeta sequencing was intended to test whether TCR sequence diversity was altered and clonal T-cell expansion was caused by ivuxolimab. Partial responses were achieved by three dose-escalation patients, of whom one had hepatocellular carcinoma and two had cutaneous melanoma. Intravenous ivuxolimab was administered to patients every 2 weeks at six dose levels: 0.01, 0.1, 0.3, 1.5, 3 and 10 mg/kg. Study-wide conclusions, independent of this receptor: The antigen specificity of the clonally expanded peripheral T cells was not determined. Low levels of normalized T-cell clonal expansion were also seen in some patients who did not respond. At doses of 0.1 to 3.0 mg/kg, clonal expansion of both CD4+ and CD8+ T cells in blood was seen between baseline and week 6. In the 0.1-3.0 mg/kg groups, partial responders were among the patients with the lowest normalized peripheral clonal expansion, particularly in CD8+ T cells. On average, CD8+ T cells showed more expanded clones than CD4+ T cells after ivuxolimab.

The source of this sequence is an adult with an advanced solid tumor such as melanoma, head and neck, liver or kidney cancer. The sample in question was CD4+ or CD8+ T cells sorted from blood, obtained in a trial of the OX40 agonist ivuxolimab. The rearranged chain carries TRBV5-6 and TRBJ1-1; 7 middle bases align to TRBD1. The DNA sequence follows: TGTGCCAGCAGCTTGGGGGGACAGCCGAACACTGAAGCTTTCTTT. Translated, this gives CASSLGGQPNTEAFF.